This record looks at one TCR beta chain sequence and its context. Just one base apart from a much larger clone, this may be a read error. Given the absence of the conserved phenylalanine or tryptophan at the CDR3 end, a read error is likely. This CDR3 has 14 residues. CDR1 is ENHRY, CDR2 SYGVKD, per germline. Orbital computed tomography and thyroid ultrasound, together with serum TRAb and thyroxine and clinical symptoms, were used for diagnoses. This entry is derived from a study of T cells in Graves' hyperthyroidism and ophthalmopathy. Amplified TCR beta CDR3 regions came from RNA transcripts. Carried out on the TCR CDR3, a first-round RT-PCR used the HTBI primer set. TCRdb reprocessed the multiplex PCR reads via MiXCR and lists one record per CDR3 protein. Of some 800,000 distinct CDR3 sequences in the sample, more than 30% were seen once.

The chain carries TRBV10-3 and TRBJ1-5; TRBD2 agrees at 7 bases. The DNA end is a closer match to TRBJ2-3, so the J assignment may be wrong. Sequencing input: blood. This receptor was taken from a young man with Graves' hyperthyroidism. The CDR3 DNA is TGTGCCATCTGGGGGGGACTCTTCACAGATACGCAGTATTCT. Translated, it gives CAIWGGLFTDTQYS.